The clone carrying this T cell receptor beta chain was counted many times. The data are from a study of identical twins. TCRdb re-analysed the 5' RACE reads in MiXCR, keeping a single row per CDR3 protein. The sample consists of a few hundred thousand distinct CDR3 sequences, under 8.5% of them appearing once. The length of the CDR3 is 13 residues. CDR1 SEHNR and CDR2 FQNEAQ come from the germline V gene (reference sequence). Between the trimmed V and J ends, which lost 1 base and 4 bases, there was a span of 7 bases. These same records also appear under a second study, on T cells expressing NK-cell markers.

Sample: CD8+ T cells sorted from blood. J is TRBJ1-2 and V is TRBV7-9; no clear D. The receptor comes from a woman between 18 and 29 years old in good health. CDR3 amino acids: CASSLGQTYGYTF. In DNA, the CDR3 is TGTGCCAGCAGCTTAGGGCAGACCTATGGCTACACCTTC.